This TCR beta chain emerged from a study of blood T cell repertoires in COVID-19. Whole-study context: The samples span acute and convalescent COVID-19 from the United States, Italy and Spain. Sources were T cells, B-cell-depleted T cells, or PBMCs; the material itself was cDNA or gDNA.

V was trimmed by 7 bases and J by 8 bases, leaving 18 bases between them. The CDR3 runs 14 residues. Germline-derived CDR1 and CDR2 are SQVTM and ANQGSEA. Per the original data handling: Nucleated cell number was recorded as an estimate derived from reference gene primer amplification. Here immunoSEQ multiplex PCR was the method, and the copy in TCRdb shows in-frame clones only, minus some. The V and J calls and clone size were taken over from that table, and D and trimming were inferred from the DNA. Of about 120,000 clones listed, about 87% are singletons. This clone showed up just a few times. The chain combines TRBV29-1 with TRBJ1-6; D is perhaps TRBD1 (6 bases). The receptor comes from a man between 45 and 60 years old with acute or convalescent COVID-19. Material: peripheral blood. CDR3 bases: TGCAGCGCCCGGGTTAGGGGGAATGATTCACCCCTCCACTTT. Its protein product is CSARVRGNDSPLHF.